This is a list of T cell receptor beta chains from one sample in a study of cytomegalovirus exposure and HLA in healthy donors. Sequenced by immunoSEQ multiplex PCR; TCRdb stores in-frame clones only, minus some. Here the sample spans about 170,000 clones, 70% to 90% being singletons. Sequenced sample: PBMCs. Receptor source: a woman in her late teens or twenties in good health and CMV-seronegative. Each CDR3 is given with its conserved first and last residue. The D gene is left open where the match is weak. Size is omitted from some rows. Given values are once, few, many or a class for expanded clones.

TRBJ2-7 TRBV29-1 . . TGCAGCGTTTTCGGGACAACTCTTTTCGGCGAGCAGTACTTC CSVFGTTLFGEQYF
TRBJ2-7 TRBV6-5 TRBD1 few TGTGCCAGCAGTCCGACAGGGGAATCAGTCTACGAGCAGTACTTC CASSPTGESVYEQYF
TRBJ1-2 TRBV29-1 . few TGCAGCGTTGTAGGACAGAACTATGGCTACACCTTC CSVVGQNYGYTF
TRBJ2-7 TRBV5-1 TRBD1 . TGCGCCAGCAGCTTGACAGGGGGCCTATCCTACGAGCAGTACTTC CASSLTGGLSYEQYF
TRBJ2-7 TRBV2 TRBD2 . TGTGCCAGCAAAAAGACGGTGGCGGGGGACTCCTACGAGCAGTACTTC CASKKTVAGDSYEQYF
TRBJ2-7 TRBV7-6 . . TGTGCCAGCAGCTTAGCGAGGAACGAGCAGTACTTC CASSLARNEQYF
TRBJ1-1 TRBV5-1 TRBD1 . TGCGCCAGCAGCTTAACAGGGGCCGCTGAAGCTTTCTTT CASSLTGAAEAFF
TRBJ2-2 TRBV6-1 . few TGTGCCAGCAGTGTACAGGGAGGGTCCACCGGGGAGCTGTTTTTT CASSVQGGSTGELFF
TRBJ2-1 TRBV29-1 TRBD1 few TGCAGCGGGGGACAGAGCTCCTACAATGAGCAGTTCTTC CSGGQSSYNEQFF
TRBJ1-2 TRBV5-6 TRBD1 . TGTGCCAGCCGCCGGGACAGGGGCTTTTACACCTTC CASRRDRGFYTF
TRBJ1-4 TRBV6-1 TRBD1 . TGTGCCAGCAGTGATGGGGGACAGGGTTCCTCCGAAAAACTGTTTTTT CASSDGGQGSSEKLFF
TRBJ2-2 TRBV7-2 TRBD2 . TGTGCCAGCAGCTTAGGGGGACTAGGATTATTTACCGGGGAGCTGTTTTTT CASSLGGLGLFTGELFF
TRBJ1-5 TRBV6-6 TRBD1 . TGTGCCAGCGTGGGTGGGGCAGGGGGGTGGAATCAGCCCCAGCATTTT CASVGGAGGWNQPQHF
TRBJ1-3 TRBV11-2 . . TGTGCCAGCAGCTTAGAATACAGCTCTGGAAACACCATATATTTT CASSLEYSSGNTIYF
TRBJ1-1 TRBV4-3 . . TGCGCCAGCAGCCCAACACGGGGCACTGAAGCTTTCTTT CASSPTRGTEAFF
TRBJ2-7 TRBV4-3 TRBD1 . TGCGCCAGCAGCCAAGATATGAGCAGGGGGCTTTACGAGCAGTACTTC CASSQDMSRGLYEQYF
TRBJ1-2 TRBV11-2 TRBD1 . TGTGCCAGCAGCTTAGAGACAGGGGGGTACGGCTACACCTTC CASSLETGGYGYTF
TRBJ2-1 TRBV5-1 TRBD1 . TGCGCCAGCGGGGGATCTCGACAGGGCGGGAATGAGCAGTTCTTC CASGGSRQGGNEQFF
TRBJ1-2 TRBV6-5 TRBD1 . TGTGCCAGCAGTTACTCAAGGACAGGGGAGTTGGGCTACACCTTC CASSYSRTGELGYTF
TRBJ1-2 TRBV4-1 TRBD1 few TGCGCCAGCACCCAAAGACAGGGCGATGGCTACACCTTC CASTQRQGDGYTF
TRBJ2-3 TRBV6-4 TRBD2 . TGTGCCAGCAGTGACTCTAGCGGGGGGGGCACAGATACGCAGTATTTT CASSDSSGGGTDTQYF
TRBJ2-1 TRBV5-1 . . TGCGCCAGCAGCTTGGTAACAGCTACGGTCGGCGAGCAGTTCTTC CASSLVTATVGEQFF
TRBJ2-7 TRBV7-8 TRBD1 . TGTGCCAGCAGCTTACCCGACAGGGGCTGGGATTACGAGCAGTACTTC CASSLPDRGWDYEQYF
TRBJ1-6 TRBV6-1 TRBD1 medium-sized TGTGCCAGCGGGGGCGCGGGACAGACCTCACCCCTCCACTTT CASGGAGQTSPLHF
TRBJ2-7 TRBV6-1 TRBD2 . TGTGCCAGCAGTGGGCCCACTAGCGGGAGCCCCTACGAGCAGTACTTC CASSGPTSGSPYEQYF
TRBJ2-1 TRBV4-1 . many TGCGCCAGCAGCCAAGGGCAGGTTGTCTACAATGAGCAGTTCTTC CASSQGQVVYNEQFF
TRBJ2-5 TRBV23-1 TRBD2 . TGCGCCAGCAGTCAGCCTCCTAGCGGGAGGAGCCAAGAGACCCAGTACTTC CASSQPPSGRSQETQYF
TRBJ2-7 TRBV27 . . TGTGCCAGCCGACCTTACGGGGGATCATACGAGCAGTACTTC CASRPYGGSYEQYF
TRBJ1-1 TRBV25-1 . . TGTGCCACCCAGCCCCGGGGGTGGTCGCGCACTGAAGCTTTCTTT CATQPRGWSRTEAFF
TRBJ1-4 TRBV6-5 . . TGTGCCAGCAGTGTGAAGAACACAGGGGAAAAACTGTTTTTT CASSVKNTGEKLFF